The 27 T cell receptor beta chains listed next were all sequenced from one sample in a study of blood T cells in healthy people across ages. Using a J-beta primer mix together with a sample-barcoded 5' primer, a second PCR was run for about 6 to 12 cycles. TCRdb ran MiXCR on the 5' RACE reads and lists one entry per CDR3 protein. The sample contains a few hundred thousand distinct CDR3 sequences, approximately 51% of which appear only once. The sequencing input was blood. Receptor source: a man aged 60 to 75 in good health.

The V call is TRBV5-1, the J call TRBJ2-1; D not resolved. Trimming took 6 bases from V and 2 from J, leaving 12 bases between them. The CDR3 is 14 residues long. Germline CDR1 reads SGHRS; CDR2 reads YFSETQ. The CDR3 reads CASMPRIAYNEQFF. The CDR3, as DNA: TGCGCCAGCATGCCCAGGATCGCCTACAATGAGCAGTTCTTC. Full variable domain (remainder filled in from reference TRBV5-1 and TRBJ2-1): KAGVTQTPRYLIKTRGQQVTLSCSPISGHRSVSWYQQTPGQGLQFLFEYFSETQRNKGNFPGRFSGRQFSNSRSEMNVSTLELGDSALYLCASMPRIAYNEQFFGPGTRLTVL.

This clonotype was counted at least ten times. V usage is TRBV4-2 and J usage is TRBJ2-7, with no clear D. The V end was cut by 4 bases, the J end by 6 bases, with 19 bases between. Per germline, CDR1 LGHNA and CDR2 YNFKEQ. The CDR3 sequence is 15 residues long. The CDR3 DNA reads as TGTGCCAGCAGCCCTGACCTGGGATACAACGGCGAGCAGTACTTC. Translated: CASSPDLGYNGEQYF.

The chain is built from TRBV6-4 and TRBJ2-5, with TRBD2 matching over 8 bases. CDR3 length: 19 amino acids. Germline V gene sequence: CDR1 MRHNA, CDR2 SNTAGT. The ends lost 0 bases at V and 2 bases at J; junction bases unmatched: 14. CDR3 protein: CASSDSGREDPGEQETQYF. In DNA, the CDR3 is TGTGCCAGCAGTGACTCAGGGCGGGAGGACCCTGGGGAACAAGAGACCCAGTACTTC.

The chain joins TRBV5-4 to TRBJ2-3, with 14 bases that match TRBD2. V shed 4 bases and J 5 bases; nucleotides not matched to a gene: 9. In germline, CDR1 is SGHNT, CDR2 YYREEE (reference sequence). This CDR3 is 17 amino acids long. CDR3 loop: CASSPKTSGGGGDTQYF. CDR3 in DNA: TGTGCCAGCAGCCCGAAGACTAGCGGGGGGGGTGGAGATACGCAGTATTTT.

This chain connects TRBV7-2 to TRBJ1-5, with 7 bases lining up with TRBD1. The junction had 6 bases not matched to a gene; V was cut back by 4 bases and J by 6 bases. Germline V gives CDR1 SGHTA, CDR2 FQGNSA. This CDR3 has 14 amino acids. As DNA, the CDR3 is TGTGCCAGCAGCTACCGACAGGGAGGTCAGCCCCAGCATTTT. Amino acid sequence: CASSYRQGGQPQHF.

The V and J genes are TRBV7-8 and TRBJ2-4, with 8 positions matching TRBD1. The J call may be wrong; the DNA end is better matched by TRBJ2-5. Per germline, CDR1 SGHVS and CDR2 FQNEAQ. This CDR3 is 16 amino acids long. In DNA, the CDR3 is TGTGCCAGCAGCAGGGAGGACAGGGCCCGTCAAGAGACCCAGTACTTC. Protein product: CASSREDRARQETQYF.

The count of this clonotype is one. The chain joins TRBV5-6 to TRBJ1-1; 7 positions match TRBD1. The germline V gene has CDR1 SGHDT and CDR2 YYEEEE. V shed 5 bases and J 0 bases; nucleotides not matched to a gene: 4. This CDR3 has 14 residues. The CDR3 region is CASRPGTVNTEAFF. The CDR3 DNA is TGTGCCAGCAGACCCGGGACAGTGAACACTGAAGCTTTCTTT.

The rearrangement joins TRBV18 to TRBJ2-1, with a possible D match to TRBD1 (6 bases). Germline lookup yields CDR1 KGHSH and CDR2 LQKENI. V shed 2 bases and J shed 8 bases, with 13 bases lying between them. The CDR3 loop spans 14 amino acids. The CDR3 nucleotides are TGTGCCAGCTCACCAGATGGGACAAGCTATGAGCAGTTCTTC. This encodes CASSPDGTSYEQFF.

The CDR3 region is CASTDRGEIYEQYF. The CDR3 coding sequence is TGTGCCAGCACGGACAGGGGCGAGATCTACGAGCAGTACTTC. The chain recombines TRBV12-3 or TRBV12-4 with TRBJ2-7, with 9 bases fitting TRBD1. Trimming removed 7 bases from V and 3 bases from J; junction bases left unmatched: 7. The CDR3 loop spans 14 amino acids.

This chain connects TRBV29-1 to TRBJ1-2; unclear D gene. This CDR3 is built from 14 residues. Trimming took 4 bases from V and 8 from J, leaving 20 bases between them. Looked up from germline, CDR1 is SQVTM and CDR2 is ANQGSEA. CDR3 in DNA: TGCAGCGTTGGATTCCCGAGGGCGGTCGACGGCTACACCTTC. This sequence encodes CSVGFPRAVDGYTF. Variable domain in full (rest from reference TRBV29-1 and TRBJ1-2): SAVISQKPSRDICQRGTSLTIQCQVDSQVTMMFWYRQQPGQSLTLIATANQGSEATYESGFVIDKFPISRPNLTFSTLTVSNMSPEDSSIYLCSVGFPRAVDGYTFGSGTRLTVV.

About this clonotype: One end of the junction does not line up with germline, which may come from a read error. The rearrangement joins TRBV28 to TRBJ2-5; 11 bases map to TRBD1. The J call may be faulty, since TRBJ2-4 better matches the DNA end. The CDR3 totals 14 residues. Looked up from germline, CDR1 is MDHEN and CDR2 is SYDVKM. The CDR3 loop is CTSRPTGTGGIQYF. The CDR3 DNA sequence: TGTACCAGCAGGCCGACTGGGACAGGGGGCATTCAGTACTTC.

This clonotype was picked up many times. As DNA, the CDR3 is TGTGCCAGCAGTTCCAGCGGGACGTACCAAGAGACCCAGTACTTC. It encodes CASSSSGTYQETQYF. The chain recombines TRBV6-6 with TRBJ2-5, with 7 bases that match TRBD2. From germline, CDR1 is MNHNY and CDR2 SVGAGI (reference sequence). This CDR3 has 15 residues. V shed 4 bases and J 0 bases; nucleotides not matched to a gene: 5.

The sample holds a few counts of this clonotype. This chain's CDR3 is CASSGLAGGSYNEQFF. The CDR3 DNA reads TGTGCCAGCAGCGGACTAGCGGGCGGCTCCTACAATGAGCAGTTCTTC. The chain uses TRBV9 and TRBJ2-1; 10 bases line up with TRBD2. V was clipped by 3 bases and J by 0 bases; unmatched bases: 3. The CDR3 contains 16 residues. Germline V gene data show CDR1 as SGDLS and CDR2 as YYNGEE.

This clonotype was detected many times. The chain has TRBV7-9 and TRBJ2-1; D is unclear. Trimming removed 1 base from V and 4 bases from J, with 8 bases in between. This CDR3 has 14 residues. Germline CDR1 and CDR2: SEHNR and FQNEAQ (reference sequence). Here the CDR3 DNA reads TGTGCCAGCAGCTTAGGGGTGGGGTACAATGAGCAGTTCTTC. Protein product: CASSLGVGYNEQFF.

The rearrangement uses TRBV6-6 and TRBJ2-7; TRBD1 agrees at 9 bases. V lost 7 bases, J lost 2 bases, and 9 bases stayed unmatched. This CDR3 comprises 15 residues. The germline V gene has CDR1 MNHNY and CDR2 SVGAGI (reference sequence). CDR3 sequence reads: CASTSRTGVTYEQYF. The DNA for the CDR3 is TGTGCCAGCACCTCTCGGACAGGGGTGACCTACGAGCAGTACTTC.

This clonotype has a single count. The rearrangement joins TRBV27 to TRBJ2-7, with 9 bases identical to TRBD2. CDR3 size: 14 residues. The junction had 8 bases not matched to a gene; V was cut back by 5 bases and J by 6 bases. Germline V gene sequence: CDR1 MNHEY, CDR2 SMNVEV (reference sequence). This CDR3 reads CASSPVAGEGEQYF. In DNA form, the CDR3 reads TGTGCCAGCAGTCCCGTAGCGGGGGAGGGCGAGCAGTACTTC.

V and J are TRBV5-1 and TRBJ1-5; no reliable D call. Germline V gene sequence: CDR1 SGHRS, CDR2 YFSETQ. The CDR3 extends over 12 amino acids. Between the trimmed V and J ends, which lost 3 bases and 4 bases, there was a span of 5 bases. Here the CDR3 reads CASSSPNQPQHF. As DNA, the CDR3 is TGCGCCAGCAGCTCCCCGAATCAGCCCCAGCATTTT.

The V gene is TRBV6-6, the J gene TRBJ2-7; D is possibly TRBD1 (6 bases). CDR3 size: 15 residues. Germline lookup yields CDR1 MNHNY and CDR2 SVGAGI (reference sequence). V was clipped by 7 bases and J by 3 bases, with 19 bases between them. CDR3 region: CASTPSQGRSYEQYF. The CDR3 DNA reads as TGTGCCAGCACCCCCTCCCAGGGGAGAAGCTACGAGCAGTACTTC.

This clonotype showed up just a few times. The gene calls are TRBV19 and TRBJ2-1; no definite D call. The length of the CDR3 is 16 residues. V gave up 2 bases and J gave up 0 bases, with 11 bases separating them. Per germline, CDR1 LNHDA and CDR2 SQIVND (reference sequence). CDR3 sequence reads: CASSIRSASSYNEQFF. CDR3 nucleotides: TGTGCCAGTAGTATAAGGAGCGCAAGCTCCTACAATGAGCAGTTCTTC.

J is TRBJ2-2 and V is TRBV27; D remains ambiguous. V was cut by 8 bases and J by 4 bases, with 11 bases left in between. CDR3 size: 13 residues. Germline V CDR1 and CDR2: MNHEY, SMNVEV (reference sequence). CDR3 nucleotides: TGTGCCAGCGTATCTTGGGTCACCGGGGAGCTGTTTTTT. As protein: CASVSWVTGELFF.

This clonotype appeared a few times. The chain links TRBV20-1 to TRBJ2-7, with TRBD2 matching 7 bases. V was clipped by 3 bases and J by 0 bases; unmatched bases: 8. The CDR3 has 15 residues. Germline V gene lookup returns CDR1 DFQATT and CDR2 SNEGSKA (reference sequence). The CDR3, as DNA: TGCAGTGCTAGGGATCTAGCGGTGAGCTCCTACGAGCAGTACTTC. This gives the protein CSARDLAVSSYEQYF.

The chain carries TRBV7-2 and TRBJ2-3; 7 nucleotides align to TRBD2. The V gene's germline CDR1 is SGHTA and CDR2 FQGNSA. The CDR3 totals 16 residues. V shed 5 bases and J 0 bases; nucleotides not matched to a gene: 8. The DNA for the CDR3 is TGTGCCAGCAGCATTGCTAGCGGTGCTAGCACAGATACGCAGTATTTT. This encodes CASSIASGASTDTQYF.

The genes are TRBV3-1 and TRBJ2-3; 7 bases map to TRBD2. Losses at the gene ends were 0 bases for V and 1 base for J; bases not matched to a gene: 7. CDR1 is LGHDT and CDR2 is YNNKEL in the germline V gene (reference sequence). The CDR3 loop spans 17 amino acids. The CDR3, as DNA: TGTGCCAGCAGCCAAGACTGGAGGGCGGGGGGCACAGATACGCAGTATTTT. It yields the protein CASSQDWRAGGTDTQYF.

In the case of this clonotype: Given a much more abundant clone one base away, this may be a read error. The V call is TRBV3-1, the J call TRBJ2-7; the match to TRBD2 covers 9 bases. This CDR3 has 16 amino acids. Germline V gives CDR1 LGHDT, CDR2 YNNKEL (reference sequence). DNA for the CDR3: TGTGCCAGCAGCCAAACTCTAGCGGGGATCTCCTACGGGCAGTACTTC. It is translated as CASSQTLAGISYGQYF.

This clonotype has only a few counts. The rearrangement uses TRBV20-1 and TRBJ2-1; D unclear. The CDR3 spans 15 residues. Germline V lookup: CDR1 DFQATT, CDR2 SNEGSKA (reference sequence). The germline V and J ends were trimmed by 5 bases and 2 bases, with 16 bases remaining between them. DNA for the CDR3: TGCAGTGCTCCCGGGCGGCGGAAGGCCTACAATGAGCAGTTCTTC. Translation gives CSAPGRRKAYNEQFF.

Turning to this clonotype: Being one base from a much bigger clone, this may be a read error. This sequence joins TRBV7-2 and TRBJ2-7; 10 bases line up with TRBD2. Gene TRBJ2-5 matches the end of the DNA better, so the J call may be wrong. The germline V gene has CDR1 SGHTA and CDR2 FQGNSA. The length of the CDR3 is 15 residues. The CDR3 sequence is CASSPAASGRETQYF. CDR3 DNA: TGTGCCAGCAGCCCCGCGGCTAGCGGGAGAGAGACCCAGTACTTC.

The CDR3 reads CSAGPGGLPLEQYF. The CDR3 DNA reads TGCAGTGCTGGCCCCGGGGGCCTACCTCTCGAGCAGTACTTC. The chain uses TRBV20-1 and TRBJ2-7; D is perhaps TRBD1 or TRBD2 (6 bases each). The germline V gene has CDR1 DFQATT and CDR2 SNEGSKA (reference sequence). CDR3 length: 14 residues. V was clipped by 5 bases and J by 6 bases, with 20 bases between them.